The 10 T cell receptor beta chains presented below share a single source sample, sequenced in a study of identifying expanded T cells in peripheral blood. Sequencing used immunoSEQ multiplex PCR; TCRdb keeps in-frame clones, though not all of them. Of roughly 92,000 clones listed, around 90% were seen once; the top ten hold around 17%. The sequenced material came from blood. These receptors came from a person aged 18-70 years in good health.

Worth noting for this clone: A read error may account for a junction end that differs from germline. V is TRBV9 and J is TRBJ1-2, with 10 bases lining up with TRBD1. CDR3 size: 14 residues. Germline-derived CDR1 and CDR2 are SGDLS and YYNGEE. The CDR3 DNA reads as TGTGCCAGCAGCGCGGGGATCCGGGACAGGGGAGTACTATTC. The encoded protein is CASSAGIRDRGVLF.

This sequence joins TRBV27 and TRBJ1-2; D is ambiguous. Germline lookup yields CDR1 MNHEY and CDR2 SMNVEV (reference sequence). With 8 bases removed from V and 7 bases from J, the gap between germline ends came to 17 bases. This CDR3 region has 13 residues. The CDR3 region is CASAREVGSGYTF. CDR3 DNA sequence: TGTGCCAGCGCTAGGGAGGTCGGAAGTGGCTACACCTTC.

This chain uses TRBV19 with TRBJ2-2; D is ambiguous. Trimming shortened V by 2 bases and J by 2 bases, and 3 bases separated the two germline ends. Germline assignment: CDR1 LNHDA and CDR2 SQIVND (reference sequence). The CDR3 is 13 residues long. CDR3 in amino acids: CASSIPNTGELFF. CDR3 coding DNA: TGTGCCAGTAGTATACCTAACACCGGGGAGCTGTTTTTT.

The V call is TRBV7-2, the J call TRBJ1-5, with D perhaps TRBD1 (5 bases). Trimming stripped 3 bases from V and 7 bases from J, with 16 bases between. Germline assignment: CDR1 SGHTA and CDR2 FQGNSA. The CDR3 is made up of 15 amino acids. This CDR3 is CASSFQGGARQPQHF. CDR3 in DNA: TGTGCCAGCAGCTTTCAGGGCGGGGCCAGGCAGCCCCAGCATTTT.

V and J are TRBV5-4 and TRBJ1-3; D unclear. Per the germline V gene, CDR1 is SGHNT and CDR2 is YYREEE (reference sequence). V dropped 1 base and J dropped 4 bases, with 6 bases sitting between them. The CDR3 has 13 amino acids. The CDR3 region has the DNA TGTGCCAGCAGCTTGAGACCGGGAAACACCATATATTTT. Protein product: CASSLRPGNTIYF.

V usage is TRBV7-9 and J usage is TRBJ2-7; weak D call: TRBD1 (5 bases). The CDR3 runs to 16 residues. Germline-derived CDR1 and CDR2 are SEHNR and FQNEAQ (reference sequence). Trimming shortened V by 0 bases and J by 0 bases, and 12 bases separated the two germline ends. The CDR3 DNA reads as TGTGCCAGCAGCTTAGCGGCAGGGCCGATCTCCTACGAGCAGTACTTC. Protein product: CASSLAAGPISYEQYF.

The chain couples TRBV4-3 to TRBJ2-2; 11 bases agree with TRBD2. Germline V gene lookup returns CDR1 LGHNA and CDR2 YSLEER. The ends lost 0 bases at V and 6 bases at J; junction bases unmatched: 0. CDR3 length equals 15 residues. The CDR3 protein is CASSQDSGGAGELFF. The CDR3 DNA is TGCGCCAGCAGCCAAGATAGCGGGGGGGCCGGGGAGCTGTTTTTT.

V usage is TRBV6-5 and J usage is TRBJ1-6; D is uncertain. V was pared by 6 bases and J by 5 bases, with 11 bases between. CDR3 length: 14 residues. Germline V gives CDR1 MNHEY, CDR2 SVGAGI. CDR3: CASSLEGNNSPLHF. The CDR3 nucleotides are TGTGCCAGCAGCTTGGAGGGAAATAATTCACCCCTCCACTTT.

V gene TRBV15 combines with J gene TRBJ1-5, with 9 bases that match TRBD1. The CDR3 length is 16 residues. Looked up from germline, CDR1 is LNHNV and CDR2 is YYDKDF (reference sequence). Trimming took 3 bases from V and 3 from J; bases not matched to a gene: 6. As DNA, the CDR3 is TGTGCCACCAGCAGCGGGACAGGGTTCGACAATCAGCCCCAGCATTTT. It specifies CATSSGTGFDNQPQHF.

The chain is built from TRBV5-1 and TRBJ2-3; a weak D match, TRBD1 (6 bases). V lost 4 bases, J lost 3 bases, and 12 bases lay in between. Looked up from germline, CDR1 is SGHRS and CDR2 is YFSETQ. The CDR3 is 14 amino acids. The CDR3 sequence is CASSPRQDTDTQYF. The DNA for the CDR3 is TGCGCCAGCAGCCCAAGACAGGATACAGATACGCAGTATTTT.